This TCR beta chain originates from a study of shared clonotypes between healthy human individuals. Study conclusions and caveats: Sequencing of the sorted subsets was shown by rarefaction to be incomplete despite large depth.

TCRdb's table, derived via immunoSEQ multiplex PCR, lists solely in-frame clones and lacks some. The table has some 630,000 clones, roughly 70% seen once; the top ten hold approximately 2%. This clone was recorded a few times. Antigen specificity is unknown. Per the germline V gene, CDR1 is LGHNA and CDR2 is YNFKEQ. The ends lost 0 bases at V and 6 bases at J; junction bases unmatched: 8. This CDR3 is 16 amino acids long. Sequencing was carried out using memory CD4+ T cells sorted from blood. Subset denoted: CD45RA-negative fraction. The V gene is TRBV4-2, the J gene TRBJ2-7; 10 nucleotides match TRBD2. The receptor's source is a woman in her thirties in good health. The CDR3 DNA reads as TGTGCCAGCAGCCAAGATCCCACTAGCGGGATCTTCGAGCAGTACTTC. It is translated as CASSQDPTSGIFEQYF.